The sequence of this T cell receptor (beta chain) was determined in a study of cytomegalovirus exposure and HLA in healthy donors. General observations from the study: TCR beta chain V- and J-gene trimming was linked, in a later analysis, to a missense variant in DCLRE1C. Per published accounts, TCR beta sequences correctly predicted the HLA-A and HLA-B alleles of most subjects. 150 to 200 TCR beta chains were listed as cytomegalovirus-associated.

V lost 4 bases and J lost 1; bases outside the gene matches: 8. Germline-derived CDR1 and CDR2 are LGHNA and YNFKEQ. The CDR3 sequence is 16 residues long. As concerns this clone: As yet, its antigen is unknown.

Healthy people donating bone marrow made up the donors. With 60 Vbeta and 13 Jbeta primers, the PCR was carried out. Assay: immunoSEQ multiplex PCR; the TCRdb copy retains only in-frame clones and omits some. This repertoire shows about 120,000 clones, roughly 72% found once; its top ten account for around a tenth. This clonotype was obtained from a woman aged 45-65 years in good health and CMV-seropositive. The sample comprised PBMCs. This chain joins TRBV4-2 and TRBJ2-5; 8 bases agree with TRBD2. In DNA, the CDR3 is TGTGCCAGCAGCCCGGGACTAGTTCCTTCCCAAGAGACCCAGTACTTC. Translation: CASSPGLVPSQETQYF.